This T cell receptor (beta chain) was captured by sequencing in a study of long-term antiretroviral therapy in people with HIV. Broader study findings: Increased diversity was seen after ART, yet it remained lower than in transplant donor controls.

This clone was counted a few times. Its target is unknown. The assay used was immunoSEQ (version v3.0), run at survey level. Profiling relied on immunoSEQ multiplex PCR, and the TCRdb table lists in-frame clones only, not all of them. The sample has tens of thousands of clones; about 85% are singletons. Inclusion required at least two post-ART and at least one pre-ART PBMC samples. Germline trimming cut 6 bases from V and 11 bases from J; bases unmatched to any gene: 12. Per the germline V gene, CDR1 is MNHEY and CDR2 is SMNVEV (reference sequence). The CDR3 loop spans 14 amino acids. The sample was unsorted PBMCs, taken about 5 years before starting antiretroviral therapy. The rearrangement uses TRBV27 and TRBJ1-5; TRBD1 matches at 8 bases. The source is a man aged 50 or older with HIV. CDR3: CASRPTGASGAQHF. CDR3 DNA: TGTGCCAGCAGACCGACAGGGGCCAGCGGGGCCCAGCATTTT.